Below, one T cell receptor (beta chain) is given with its context. V lost 2 bases and J lost 0, with 8 bases in between. This CDR3 contains 14 residues. Germline V lookup: CDR1 SEHNR, CDR2 FQNEAQ (reference sequence). This sample was included in a study of blood T cell repertoires in COVID-19. Profiled with immunoSEQ multiplex PCR; TCRdb holds only in-frame clones, not every one. This sample has 220,000 or so clones, with around 82% found just once. The specimen was peripheral blood. The clonotype comes from a woman aged 25 to 39 who had recovered from COVID-19. The V gene is TRBV7-9, the J gene TRBJ2-7, with a weak D call TRBD1 (5 bases). CDR3 amino acids: CASSLRGYSYEQYF. CDR3 sequence (DNA): TGTGCCAGCAGCTTAAGGGGCTACTCCTACGAGCAGTACTTC. Full variable domain (missing parts from reference TRBV7-9 and TRBJ2-7): DTGVSQNPRHKITKRGQNVTFRCDPISEHNRLYWYRQTLGQGPEFLTYFQNEAQLEKSRLLSDRFSAERPKGSFSTLEIQRTEQGDSAMYLCASSLRGYSYEQYFGPGTRLTVT.